This T cell receptor beta chain was found in a study of persistence of HIV-infected CD4 T cells. The ends were cut back, 4 bases at V and 8 bases at J, with 11 bases in the middle. The CDR3 is 12 amino acids. Germline values: CDR1 LNHDA, CDR2 SQIVND (reference sequence). The immunoSEQ assay was version 4, run in survey mode. TCRdb's copy holds only in-frame clones and misses some; the assay was immunoSEQ multiplex PCR. The sample includes about 47,000 clones, 91% of them seen just once. Concerning this clone itself: Its antigen is unknown.

This nonspecific control used anti-CD3/anti-CD28 bead stimulation of CD4+ T cells. CD4+ T cells upregulating both CD40 ligand and CD69 were sorted as responding cells. The rearrangement joins TRBV19 to TRBJ1-2; tentatively, D is TRBD1 (6 bases). The source material was CD4+ T cells sorted from PBMCs after roughly 18-hour stimulation, sampled from a patient who received antiretroviral therapy. The source is an adult man with HIV who was CMV-seropositive. CDR3 DNA: TGTGCCAGTAGTACAGGGGTATCCGGCTACACCTTC. Translation gives CASSTGVSGYTF.